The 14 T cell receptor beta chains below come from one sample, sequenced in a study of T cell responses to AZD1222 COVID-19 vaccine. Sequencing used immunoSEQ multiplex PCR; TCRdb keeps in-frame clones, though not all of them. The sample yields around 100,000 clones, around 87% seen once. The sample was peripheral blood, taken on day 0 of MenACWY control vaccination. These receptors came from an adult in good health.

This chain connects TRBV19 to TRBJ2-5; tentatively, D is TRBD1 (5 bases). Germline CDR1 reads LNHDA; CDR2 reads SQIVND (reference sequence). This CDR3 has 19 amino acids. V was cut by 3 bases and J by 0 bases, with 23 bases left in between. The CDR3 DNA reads TGTGCCAGTAGTATCTCTTCGGTGGGGCAGGCGATGTACCAAGAGACCCAGTACTTC. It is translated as CASSISSVGQAMYQETQYF.

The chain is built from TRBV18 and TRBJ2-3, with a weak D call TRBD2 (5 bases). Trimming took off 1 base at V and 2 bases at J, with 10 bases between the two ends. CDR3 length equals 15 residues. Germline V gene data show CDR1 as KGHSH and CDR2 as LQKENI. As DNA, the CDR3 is TGTGCCAGCTCACCACGAAGCGGCCTCACAGATACGCAGTATTTT. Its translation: CASSPRSGLTDTQYF.

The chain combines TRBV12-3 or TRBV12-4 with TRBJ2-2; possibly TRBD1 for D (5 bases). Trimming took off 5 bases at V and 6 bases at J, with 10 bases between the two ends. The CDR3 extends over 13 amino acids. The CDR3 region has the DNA TGTGCCAGCAGTACGGAAGGGGCCGGGGAGCTGTTTTTT. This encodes CASSTEGAGELFF.

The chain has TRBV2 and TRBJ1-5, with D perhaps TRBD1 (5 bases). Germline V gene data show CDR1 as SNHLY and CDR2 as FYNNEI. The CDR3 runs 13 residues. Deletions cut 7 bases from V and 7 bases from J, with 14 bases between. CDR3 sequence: CASTVGGRQPQHF. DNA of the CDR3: TGTGCCAGCACGGTGGGGGGGAGGCAGCCCCAGCATTTT.

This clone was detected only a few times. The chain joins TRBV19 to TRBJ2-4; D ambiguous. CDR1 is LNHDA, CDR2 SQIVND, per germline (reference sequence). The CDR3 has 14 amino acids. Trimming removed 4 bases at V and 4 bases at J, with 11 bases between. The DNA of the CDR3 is TGTGCCAGTAGTAACCCGATTAGTAAAAACATTCAGTACTTC. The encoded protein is CASSNPISKNIQYF.

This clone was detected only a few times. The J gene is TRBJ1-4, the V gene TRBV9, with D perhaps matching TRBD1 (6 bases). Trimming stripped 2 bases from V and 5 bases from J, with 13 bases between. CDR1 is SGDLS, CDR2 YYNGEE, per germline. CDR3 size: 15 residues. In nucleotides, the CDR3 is TGTGCCAGCAGCGTCAGTGGGCAGGGGAATGAAAAACTGTTTTTT. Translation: CASSVSGQGNEKLFF.

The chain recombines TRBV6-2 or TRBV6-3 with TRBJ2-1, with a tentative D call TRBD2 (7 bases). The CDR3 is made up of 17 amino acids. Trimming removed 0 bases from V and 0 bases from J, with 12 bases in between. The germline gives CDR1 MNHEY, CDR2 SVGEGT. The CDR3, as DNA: TGTGCCAGCAGTTACTCACAAGGGGGGGGCTCCTACAATGAGCAGTTCTTC. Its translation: CASSYSQGGGSYNEQFF.

The CDR3 loop reads CASSSLDRGLLYEQYF. The CDR3 DNA is TGTGCCAGCAGCTCCCTGGACAGGGGGCTCCTCTACGAGCAGTACTTC. The chain links TRBV7-9 to TRBJ2-7, with 11 bases that match TRBD1. Germline CDR1 SEHNR, CDR2 FQNEAQ (reference sequence). CDR3 length: 16 residues. V lost 4 bases to trimming and J lost 3 bases; unmatched junction nucleotides: 8.

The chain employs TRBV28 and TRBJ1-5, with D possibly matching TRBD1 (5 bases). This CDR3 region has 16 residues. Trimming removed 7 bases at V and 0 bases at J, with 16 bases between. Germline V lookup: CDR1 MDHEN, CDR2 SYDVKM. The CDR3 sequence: CASMGPGGGSNQPQHF. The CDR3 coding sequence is TGTGCCAGCATGGGGCCGGGGGGAGGTAGCAATCAGCCCCAGCATTTT.

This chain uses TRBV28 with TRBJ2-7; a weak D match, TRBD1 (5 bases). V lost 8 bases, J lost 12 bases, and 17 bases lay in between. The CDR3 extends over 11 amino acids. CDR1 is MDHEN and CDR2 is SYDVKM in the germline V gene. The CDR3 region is CASAQGDKWYF. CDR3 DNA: TGTGCCAGCGCCCAGGGTGACAAGTGGTACTTC.

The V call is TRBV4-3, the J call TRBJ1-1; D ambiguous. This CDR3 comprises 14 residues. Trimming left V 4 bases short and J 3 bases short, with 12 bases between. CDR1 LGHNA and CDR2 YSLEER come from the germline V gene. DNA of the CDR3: TGCGCCAGCAGCCTTGAGAGGGTGTACACTGAAGCTTTCTTT. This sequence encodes CASSLERVYTEAFF.

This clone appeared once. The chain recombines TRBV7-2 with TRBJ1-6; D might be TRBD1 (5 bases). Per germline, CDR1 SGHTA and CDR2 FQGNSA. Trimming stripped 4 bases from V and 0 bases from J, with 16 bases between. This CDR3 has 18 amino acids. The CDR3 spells CASSSIRDHLSYNSPLHF. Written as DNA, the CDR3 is TGTGCCAGCAGCTCGATACGGGACCACCTCTCCTATAATTCACCCCTCCACTTT.

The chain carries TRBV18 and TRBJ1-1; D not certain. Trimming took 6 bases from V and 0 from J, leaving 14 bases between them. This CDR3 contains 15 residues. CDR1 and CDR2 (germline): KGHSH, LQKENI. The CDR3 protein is CASSRTAFMNTEAFF. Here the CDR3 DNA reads TGTGCCAGCTCTCGAACGGCCTTCATGAACACTGAAGCTTTCTTT.

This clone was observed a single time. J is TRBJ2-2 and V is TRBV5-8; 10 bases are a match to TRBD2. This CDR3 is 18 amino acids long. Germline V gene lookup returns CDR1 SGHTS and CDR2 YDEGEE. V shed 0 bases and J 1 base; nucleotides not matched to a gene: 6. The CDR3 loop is CASSLEFRTSGNTGELFF. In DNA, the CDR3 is TGTGCCAGCAGCTTGGAATTTCGGACTAGCGGGAACACCGGGGAGCTGTTTTTT.